What follows is one T cell receptor (beta chain) and its context. The protocol was immunoSEQ multiplex PCR, while the TCRdb copy is restricted to in-frame clones and leaves out a portion. The sample lists hundreds of thousands of clones; approximately 87% were seen once. The data are from a study of shared T cell receptors in the human thymus. From germline, CDR1 is MGHRA and CDR2 YSYEKL. The CDR3 consists of 18 residues. V lost 6 bases to trimming and J lost 3 bases; unmatched junction nucleotides: 17. These data also featured in a second study, about human thymus T cells. From that report: Healthy Finnish infants undergoing corrective surgery for congenital heart defects were the donors. Thymic material originated from resections removed in the course of corrective heart surgery. Thymic and blood repertoires showed apparently biased V and J gene usage. Related research has reported that thymic repertoires overlap highly among unrelated individuals.

This chain links TRBV4-1 with TRBJ2-1, with 7 bases fitting TRBD2. The sequence was obtained from a boy less than two years old with a congenital heart defect. Sequencing was done on a sample of thymocytes. The CDR3, as DNA: TGCGCCAGCAGTCCCGGCCGGATGGCGGGAGTGGGCTACAATGAGCAGTTCTTC. Its protein product is CASSPGRMAGVGYNEQFF.